Detailed here is one T cell receptor (beta chain). Its antigen is still unknown. The sample is drawn from a study of T-cell memory formation after mild COVID-19. Study as a whole: TCR clusters were mostly confined to one donor each. Study-wide points: Contracting CD4+ clones were located mainly in CM and EM, and CD8+ clones in EMRA.

Constant-segment primers served in 5'RACE that generated TCR alpha and TCR beta cDNA libraries bearing sample barcodes and UMIs. TCRdb reprocessed the 5' RACE reads with MiXCR, giving one entry per CDR3 protein. This sample carries about 140,000 distinct CDR3 sequences, 13% to 15% of them seen once, and the ten largest clones take around 30%. The germline CDR1 and CDR2 sequences are SEHNR and FQNEAQ (reference sequence). Between the trimmed V and J ends, which lost 9 bases and 1 base, there was a span of 6 bases. This CDR3 has 12 amino acids. Sample: PBMCs or a T cell subset sorted from them (not recorded which). V usage is TRBV7-9 and J usage is TRBJ2-2; TRBD1 might be the D (5 bases). This TCR derives from an adult woman who had mild COVID-19 (a few samples of this study predate the infection). Cell type and time point are not known. This chain's CDR3 is CASDRNTGELFF. Here the CDR3 DNA reads TGTGCCAGTGACAGGAACACCGGGGAGCTGTTTTTT.